A single sample gave rise to the 30 T cell receptor beta chains below, sequenced in a study of blood T cell repertoires in COVID-19. This table comes from immunoSEQ multiplex PCR, and its TCRdb copy is limited to in-frame clones, with some not included. The table lists some 38,000 clones, about 85% of them singletons. Source material: peripheral blood. The receptor source for this set is a man in his forties or fifties with active COVID-19.

V usage is TRBV18 and J usage is TRBJ2-2; 9 positions agree with TRBD1. The CDR3 covers 17 residues. The germline V gene has CDR1 KGHSH and CDR2 LQKENI. With V trimmed by 5 bases and J by 2 bases, 9 bases remained unmatched. The CDR3 sequence is CASSAQPGQGNTGELFF. The CDR3 DNA reads as TGTGCCAGCTCAGCGCAACCGGGACAGGGTAACACCGGGGAGCTGTTTTTT.

This chain connects TRBV5-1 to TRBJ2-1; TRBD2 agrees at 10 bases. Germline CDR1 and CDR2: SGHRS and YFSETQ. This CDR3 contains 17 residues. V was pared by 0 bases and J by 4 bases, with 7 bases of the junction left unmatched. The CDR3 sequence is CASSLEGSGGIYNEQFF. The CDR3 DNA reads as TGCGCCAGCAGCTTGGAAGGTAGCGGGGGGATTTACAATGAGCAGTTCTTC.

This clone has just a few counts. V and J are TRBV7-2 and TRBJ2-5, with D maybe TRBD2 (7 bases). CDR3 size: 15 residues. V was trimmed by 4 bases and J by 5 bases, leaving 17 bases between them. Germline loops: CDR1 SGHTA, CDR2 FQGNSA. The CDR3 sequence is CASSSRGATRETQYF. The CDR3 nucleotides are TGTGCCAGCAGCTCTCGGGGGGCCACCAGGGAGACCCAGTACTTC.

This clone came up once. The rearrangement joins TRBV7-2 to TRBJ2-7, with TRBD1 matching 12 bases. CDR1 and CDR2 (germline): SGHTA, FQGNSA. The CDR3 extends over 14 amino acids. The V segment lost 2 bases and the J segment 7 bases; nucleotides outside the gene matches: 3. CDR3 coding DNA: TGTGCCAGCAGCTTATGGGACAGGGGGCAAGAGCAGTACTTC. Encoded protein: CASSLWDRGQEQYF.

V gene TRBV7-2 combines with J gene TRBJ2-2, with D tentatively TRBD1 (5 bases). The CDR3 extends over 16 amino acids. The germline CDR1 and CDR2 sequences are SGHTA and FQGNSA. V lost 2 bases, J lost 5 bases, and 15 bases lay in between. Here the CDR3 reads CASSLRGAWLTGELFF. As DNA, the CDR3 is TGTGCCAGCAGCTTAAGGGGCGCTTGGTTGACCGGGGAGCTGTTTTTT.

The chain is built from TRBV6-5 and TRBJ1-2; a weak D match, TRBD1 (5 bases). Germline V gives CDR1 MNHEY, CDR2 SVGAGI. The V and J ends lost 0 bases and 8 bases respectively, with 13 bases between them. The CDR3 consists of 14 residues. CDR3 nucleotides: TGTGCCAGCAGTTACTCGTTAGGGGCGCGAGGCTACACCTTC. Translation gives CASSYSLGARGYTF.

This chain links TRBV2 with TRBJ2-7; 8 bases line up with TRBD1. V was clipped by 6 bases and J by 6 bases; unmatched bases: 7. Per the germline V gene, CDR1 is SNHLY and CDR2 is FYNNEI. CDR3 length: 13 residues. CDR3 sequence: CASRETGVGEQYF. The CDR3 DNA reads TGTGCCAGCAGAGAGACAGGGGTCGGCGAGCAGTACTTC. Looking up the rest from reference TRBV2 and TRBJ2-7 gives the full variable domain: EPEVTQTPSHQVTQMGQEVILRCVPISNHLYFYWYRQILGQKVEFLVSFYNNEISEKSEIFDDQFSVERPDGSNFTLKIRSTKLEDSAMYFCASRETGVGEQYFGPGTRLTVT.

The rearrangement links TRBV27 to TRBJ2-1, with TRBD2 as a possible D gene (5 bases). This CDR3 is 14 amino acids long. Germline CDR1 MNHEY, CDR2 SMNVEV (reference sequence). V dropped 6 bases and J dropped 6 bases, with 15 bases sitting between them. The CDR3 region has the DNA TGTGCCAGCAGCCCCTTACTAGGTCCCAATGAGCAGTTCTTC. This codes for CASSPLLGPNEQFF.

V is TRBV2 and J is TRBJ1-2; a possible D gene is TRBD1 (6 bases). CDR1 is SNHLY, CDR2 FYNNEI, per germline. V dropped 2 bases and J dropped 8 bases, with 18 bases sitting between them. The CDR3 extends over 15 amino acids. In DNA, the CDR3 is TGTGCCAGCAGTGAATGGGCAACAACAGGGTTCGGCTACACCTTC. Protein sequence: CASSEWATTGFGYTF. Full variable domain (remainder filled in from reference TRBV2 and TRBJ1-2): EPEVTQTPSHQVTQMGQEVILRCVPISNHLYFYWYRQILGQKVEFLVSFYNNEISEKSEIFDDQFSVERPDGSNFTLKIRSTKLEDSAMYFCASSEWATTGFGYTFGSGTRLTVV.

Concerning this clone: The DNA is left out, because the CDR3 cannot be placed on it with certainty; the CDR3 is given as TCRdb lists it. The CDR3 sequence is CASSSSGSLFYEQYF. The J gene is TRBJ2-7, the V gene TRBV6-5; the DNA was not compared with TRBD2, the D call given in the table. Per germline, CDR1 MNHEY and CDR2 SVGAGI. The CDR3 spans 15 amino acids, including both terminal residues.

The chain links TRBV5-4 to TRBJ2-3; 7 nucleotides line up with TRBD1. CDR1 and CDR2 from the germline V gene are SGHNT and YYREEE (reference sequence). The CDR3 runs to 15 residues. Trimming took 5 bases from V and 2 from J; bases not matched to a gene: 8. Here the CDR3 DNA reads TGTGCCAGCAGGCCGGACAGGCTCACCACAGATACGCAGTATTTT. As protein: CASRPDRLTTDTQYF.

This chain links TRBV7-2 with TRBJ2-5; the D gene is possibly TRBD1 (6 bases). V was pared by 7 bases and J by 5 bases, with 14 bases between. The length of the CDR3 is 13 residues. CDR1 and CDR2 from the germline V gene are SGHTA and FQGNSA. CDR3 DNA: TGTGCCAGCATGATTGGGGGCGCGGAGACCCAGTACTTC. This codes for CASMIGGAETQYF. The variable domain in full, with the rest retrieved from reference TRBV7-2 and TRBJ2-5, is GAGVSQSPSNKVTEKGKDVELRCDPISGHTALYWYRQSLGQGLEFLIYFQGNSAPDKSGLPSDRFSAERTGGSVSTLTIQRTQQEDSAVYLCASMIGGAETQYFGPGTRLLVL.

The chain has TRBV6-5 and TRBJ1-3, with TRBD1 matching over 9 bases. The V segment lost 8 bases and the J segment 3 bases; nucleotides outside the gene matches: 2. Germline-derived CDR1 and CDR2 are MNHEY and SVGAGI. CDR3 length: 13 residues. The CDR3 bases are TGTGCCAGCCGGACAGGGGTTGGAAACACCATATATTTT. Translation: CASRTGVGNTIYF.

This chain's CDR3 is CAHTGGRYTEAFF. The CDR3 coding sequence is TGTGCCCATACCGGGGGGCGGTATACTGAAGCTTTCTTT. The J gene is TRBJ1-1, the V gene TRBV28; D is perhaps TRBD1 (6 bases). The CDR3 loop spans 13 amino acids. The V end was cut by 11 bases, the J end by 5 bases, with 18 bases between. Germline V gene lookup returns CDR1 MDHEN and CDR2 SYDVKM.

The CDR3 coding sequence is TGTGCCAGCAGTTACAGGGAGGTGACCCAGTACTTC. Translated: CASSYREVTQYF. The chain carries TRBV6-6 and TRBJ2-5; TRBD2 is a possible D gene (6 bases). CDR1 MNHNY and CDR2 SVGAGI come from the germline V gene (reference sequence). Trimming cost V 2 bases and J 7 bases, with 8 bases left between them. This CDR3 is built from 12 residues.

V usage is TRBV7-9 and J usage is TRBJ2-5; tentatively, D is TRBD2 (5 bases). V shed 5 bases and J shed 5 bases, with 12 bases lying between them. The CDR3 sequence is 13 residues long. CDR1 SEHNR and CDR2 FQNEAQ come from the germline V gene (reference sequence). CDR3 nucleotide sequence: TGTGCCAGCAGCCGGGGTGGGATTGAGACCCAGTACTTC. Its translation: CASSRGGIETQYF.

The CDR3 here is CATSRERVPRDQPQHF. Here the CDR3 DNA reads TGTGCCACCAGCAGAGAGAGAGTCCCCCGAGATCAGCCCCAGCATTTT. The chain links TRBV15 to TRBJ1-5, with D uncertain. In germline, CDR1 is LNHNV, CDR2 YYDKDF (reference sequence). The CDR3 extends over 16 amino acids. V was pared by 0 bases and J by 5 bases, with 14 bases between.

This rearrangement joins TRBV5-6 to TRBJ1-2; TRBD1 agrees at 9 bases. The germline CDR1 and CDR2 sequences are SGHDT and YYEEEE. The CDR3 is 16 residues long. V lost 0 bases to trimming and J lost 7 bases; unmatched junction nucleotides: 10. The CDR3 DNA reads TGTGCCAGCAGCTTGGCAGGGGGACAGGGAGCTATTGGCTACACCTTC. This encodes CASSLAGGQGAIGYTF.

V is TRBV19 and J is TRBJ2-7, with TRBD2 as a possible D gene (5 bases). The CDR3 loop spans 15 amino acids. Germline V gene data show CDR1 as LNHDA and CDR2 as SQIVND (reference sequence). V lost 3 bases and J 0 bases, leaving 12 bases between the germline ends. The CDR3, as DNA: TGTGCCAGTAGTATGAGCCGGAGGAGCTCCTACGAGCAGTACTTC. This encodes CASSMSRRSSYEQYF.

This clone was seen a few times. V and J are TRBV6-2 or TRBV6-3 and TRBJ2-3, with D maybe TRBD2 (6 bases). Per the germline V gene, CDR1 is MNHEY and CDR2 is SVGEGT. This CDR3 has 16 residues. V dropped 2 bases and J dropped 2 bases, with 14 bases sitting between them. The DNA of the CDR3 is TGTGCCAGCAGTTACGCGCGGGACGGATCCACAGATACGCAGTATTTT. Translating it yields CASSYARDGSTDTQYF.

The rearrangement links TRBV7-2 to TRBJ1-4, with 9 bases matching TRBD1. The CDR3 consists of 14 residues. Trimming removed 3 bases from V and 8 bases from J; junction bases left unmatched: 4. Germline CDR1 is SGHTA and CDR2 is FQGNSA. The DNA for the CDR3 is TGTGCCAGCAGCTTCGGACAGGGGAGAGAAAAACTGTTTTTT. Amino acids: CASSFGQGREKLFF.

The chain recombines TRBV5-4 with TRBJ2-3; 8 positions match TRBD2. The CDR3 contains 15 residues. With 2 bases clipped from V and 4 bases from J, the junction kept 6 bases outside the gene matches. The germline V gene encodes CDR1 SGHNT and CDR2 YYREEE (reference sequence). CDR3 sequence: CASSFDGGAPDTQYF. The CDR3 nucleotides are TGTGCCAGCAGCTTCGACGGGGGGGCCCCAGATACGCAGTATTTT.

This chain links TRBV6-5 with TRBJ1-2; TRBD1 matches at 9 bases. From germline, CDR1 is MNHEY and CDR2 SVGAGI. V shed 6 bases, J shed 5 bases, and the junction held 7 bases outside the gene matches. This CDR3 is built from 14 residues. CDR3 nucleotides: TGTGCCAGCAGGTGGACAGGGGTCATTTATGGCTACACCTTC. Protein product: CASRWTGVIYGYTF.

The CDR3 reads CASSLDPTGNNQPQHF. The CDR3 nucleotides read TGTGCCAGCAGCTTGGACCCGACAGGGAACAATCAGCCCCAGCATTTT. The J gene is TRBJ1-5, the V gene TRBV5-4, with TRBD1 matching over 7 bases. Per the germline V gene, CDR1 is SGHNT and CDR2 is YYREEE (reference sequence). The CDR3 totals 16 residues. V gave up 0 bases and J gave up 3 bases; unmatched junction bases: 6.

The chain recombines TRBV6-2 or TRBV6-3 with TRBJ2-1; tentative D call: TRBD2 (5 bases). Trimming stripped 6 bases from V and 5 bases from J, with 11 bases between. Germline V gives CDR1 MNHEY, CDR2 SVGEGT. The CDR3 covers 13 residues. For the CDR3, the DNA is TGTGCCAGCAGCCGGACTTATAACAATGAGCAGTTCTTC. Protein sequence: CASSRTYNNEQFF.

The table lists this clone with a few counts. The CDR3 loop is CASSLPTSGGQMYNEQFF. CDR3 DNA: TGTGCCAGCAGCTTACCCACTAGCGGGGGGCAGATGTACAATGAGCAGTTCTTC. The chain carries TRBV7-8 and TRBJ2-1; 12 bases match TRBD2. Germline-derived CDR1 and CDR2 are SGHVS and FQNEAQ. The trim removed 2 bases at V and 4 bases at J, leaving 9 bases unmatched. The CDR3 contains 18 residues.

The chain combines TRBV19 with TRBJ1-1, with a possible D match to TRBD1 (5 bases). V shed 3 bases and J shed 1 base, with 6 bases lying between them. CDR1 and CDR2 from the germline V gene are LNHDA and SQIVND (reference sequence). CDR3 length equals 13 residues. The CDR3 region is CASSIQGNTEAFF. The DNA for the CDR3 is TGTGCCAGTAGTATCCAGGGGAACACTGAAGCTTTCTTT.

This chain connects TRBV5-5 to TRBJ2-4; maybe TRBD1 (6 bases). The CDR3 is 18 residues long. Trimming shortened V by 0 bases and J by 0 bases, and 16 bases separated the two germline ends. CDR1 and CDR2 from the germline V gene are SGHKS and YYEKEE (reference sequence). The CDR3 here is CASSLEVGAILAKNIQYF. Here the CDR3 DNA reads TGTGCCAGCAGCTTGGAGGTGGGGGCGATACTAGCCAAAAACATTCAGTACTTC.

The chain is built from TRBV11-2 and TRBJ1-1, with D unclear. Germline V gene sequence: CDR1 SGHAT, CDR2 FQNNGV. V was pared by 2 bases and J by 0 bases, with 13 bases between. CDR3 length equals 16 residues. Here the CDR3 reads CASSLTPGLLNTEAFF. In DNA form, the CDR3 reads TGTGCCAGCAGCTTAACCCCTGGACTCCTGAACACTGAAGCTTTCTTT.

The chain combines TRBV4-3 with TRBJ2-7, with 10 bases that match TRBD1. The V segment lost 5 bases and the J segment 4 bases; nucleotides outside the gene matches: 8. CDR1 and CDR2 (germline): LGHNA, YSLEER. The CDR3 length is 15 residues. CDR3 residues: CASSYSGTGEYEQYF. The CDR3 region has the DNA TGCGCCAGCAGCTATTCCGGGACAGGGGAATACGAGCAGTACTTC.